The present TCR beta chain was sequenced within a study of T cell responses to AZD1222 COVID-19 vaccine. Study-level findings and limits: CD4 TCRs linked to vaccination spanned spike, dominating at 160-218 and 743-854. Baseline testing showed seropositivity in only a handful of AZD1222 recipients. Nearly half of spike-specific TCRs reportedly target unmutated variant regions. The donors showed a predominance of white British ancestry and of females, with possible underestimation of clonal diversity.

Method: immunoSEQ multiplex PCR; TCRdb's copy keeps in-frame clones and lacks some. The sample carries 120,000 or so clones, roughly 89% recorded once. V was clipped by 3 bases and J by 5 bases, with 15 bases between them. The CDR3 has 14 residues. The germline CDR1 and CDR2 sequences are SGHRS and YFSETQ. With regard to this clone: The antigen is not known.

The sequence was obtained from an adult in good health. The material was peripheral blood, obtained on day 0 of AZD1222 vaccination. The V call is TRBV5-1, the J call TRBJ2-7, with D unresolved. CDR3 sequence reads: CASSWVGTANEQYF. The DNA for the CDR3 is TGCGCCAGCAGCTGGGTGGGCACGGCTAACGAGCAGTACTTC.